This paragraph covers one T cell receptor beta chain sequence. As originally analysed: Estimation of nucleated cell counts was performed using reference gene primer amplification. The table came from immunoSEQ multiplex PCR; TCRdb's copy has only in-frame clones and leaves some out. V, J and clone size reflect that table, while D and trimming were determined from the DNA. The sample has roughly 120,000 clones, around 83% seen once. The data stem from a study of blood T cell repertoires in COVID-19. Study information: The origin of the acute and convalescent COVID-19 samples was the United States, Italy and Spain. Sources were T cells, B-cell-depleted T cells, or PBMCs; the material itself was cDNA or gDNA.

Germline V lookup: CDR1 MDHEN, CDR2 SYDVKM. Between the trimmed V and J ends, which lost 7 bases and 2 bases, there was a span of 9 bases. CDR3 length equals 14 residues. The clonotype comes from a man in his forties or fifties with acute or convalescent COVID-19. The sequenced sample was peripheral blood. The chain links TRBV28 to TRBJ2-6; possible D gene TRBD1, 5 bases. This CDR3 reads CASNGRAGANVLTF. DNA for the CDR3: TGTGCCAGCAACGGCAGGGCTGGGGCCAACGTCCTGACTTTC.